The 17 T cell receptor beta chains in this list originate from one sample, sequenced in a study of blood T cell repertoires in COVID-19. Repertoires were generated with immunoSEQ multiplex PCR, while TCRdb's copy carries only in-frame clones and drops some. This table holds 200,000 to 300,000 clones, 80% to 90% found once. Sample: peripheral blood. The receptors come from a man aged 60 to 75 with acute or convalescent COVID-19.

This sequence joins TRBV5-6 and TRBJ2-2, with D possibly matching TRBD1 (6 bases). Germline CDR1 and CDR2: SGHDT and YYEEEE. The CDR3 length is 16 residues. V was shortened by 2 bases and J by 1 base, with 12 bases between the two germline ends. The chain's CDR3 is CASSFFGTLNTGELFF. The CDR3 region has the DNA TGTGCCAGCAGCTTTTTCGGGACATTGAACACCGGGGAGCTGTTTTTT.

The chain uses TRBV27 and TRBJ2-7, with D possibly TRBD1 on 5 matching bases. The V end lost 6 bases, the J end lost 5 bases, and 23 bases lay between the germline ends. Germline loops: CDR1 MNHEY, CDR2 SMNVEV (reference sequence). This CDR3 region has 16 residues. CDR3 in DNA: TGTGCCAGCAGAACAAATCAGGGCCTTGCTGGGGACGAGCAGTACTTC. Its protein is CASRTNQGLAGDEQYF.

The rearrangement uses TRBV2 and TRBJ1-5, with D perhaps TRBD1 (6 bases). The CDR3 runs 13 residues. CDR1 and CDR2 from the germline V gene are SNHLY and FYNNEI. The chain's CDR3 is CAGRGDLNQPQHF. The CDR3, as DNA: TGTGCAGGGAGGGGGGACCTAAATCAGCCCCAGCATTTT.

The chain is built from TRBV2 and TRBJ1-2, with 7 bases aligning to TRBD1. Germline lookup yields CDR1 SNHLY and CDR2 FYNNEI. This CDR3 has 14 amino acids. J was trimmed by 7 bases and V by 8 bases; bases with no gene match: 13. The CDR3 bases are TGTGCCAGCGAAGTGTTGCAGGGGGGTGGTGGCTACACCTTC. Residues: CASEVLQGGGGYTF.

The rearrangement joins TRBV29-1 to TRBJ2-7, with D tentatively TRBD1 (5 bases). This CDR3 has 13 residues. Trimming removed 0 bases at V and 2 bases at J, with 8 bases between. Germline V gene lookup returns CDR1 SQVTM and CDR2 ANQGSEA. In DNA form, the CDR3 reads TGCAGCGTTGAAGAATACAGGACCTACGAGCAGTACTTC. It yields the protein CSVEEYRTYEQYF.

This clone appeared a single time. The V call is TRBV21-1, the J call TRBJ1-2; the D segment call TRBD1 is taken from the table without a DNA check. TRBV21-1 is a recognized pseudogene. CDR3 length equals 20 residues. Written as DNA, the CDR3 is TGTGCCAGCAGCCGCCCCAAGGATGGGGGACAGTCACCTCAATCGTATGGCTACACCTTC. It encodes CASSRPKDGGQSPQSYGYTF.

This sequence joins TRBV4-1 and TRBJ2-1; D call uncertain. The CDR3 consists of 12 residues. V was clipped by 0 bases and J by 8 bases, with 5 bases between them. CDR1 and CDR2 (germline): MGHRA, YSYEKL. The CDR3 bases are TGCGCCAGCAGCCAAGATCGAGATGAGCAGTTCTTC. It yields the protein CASSQDRDEQFF.

This clone was picked up one time. The V gene is TRBV30, the J gene TRBJ2-7, with 7 bases aligning to TRBD2. CDR3 length: 12 residues. Germline CDR1 is GTSNPN and CDR2 is SVGIG (reference sequence). V was pared by 0 bases and J by 9 bases, with 5 bases of the junction left unmatched. Written as DNA, the CDR3 is TGTGCCTGGAGTGTACCCGGGGGGACGCAGTACTTC. Translating it yields CAWSVPGGTQYF.

V usage is TRBV7-9 and J usage is TRBJ2-4; possible D gene TRBD2, 6 bases. This CDR3 is built from 13 residues. V was clipped by 0 bases and J by 7 bases, with 7 bases between them. Germline V gene sequence: CDR1 SEHNR, CDR2 FQNEAQ (reference sequence). CDR3 sequence reads: CASSLAAGNIQYF. The DNA for the CDR3 is TGTGCCAGCAGCTTAGCGGCGGGGAACATTCAGTACTTC.

This clone appeared many times. The V and J genes are TRBV29-1 and TRBJ2-3; D is undetermined. Germline-derived CDR1 and CDR2 are SQVTM and ANQGSEA. Between the trimmed V and J ends, which lost 6 bases and 2 bases, there was a span of 15 bases. The CDR3 has 14 residues. CDR3 sequence (DNA): TGCAGCGTCGCGACTCGACCCTCCACAGATACGCAGTATTTT. It codes for CSVATRPSTDTQYF.

The V and J genes are TRBV6-5 and TRBJ1-2; 8 bases fit TRBD1. Germline V gives CDR1 MNHEY, CDR2 SVGAGI. The V and J ends lost 6 bases and 7 bases, in that order; junction bases with no gene match: 7. This CDR3 spans 13 amino acids. CDR3 bases: TGTGCCAGCAGGGACAGGGAATTTGGTGGCTACACCTTC. Protein: CASRDREFGGYTF.

Comments on this clone: At one boundary the junction diverges from the germline segment, which might be a read error. The chain couples TRBV7-7 to TRBJ2-7; tentatively, D is TRBD1 (6 bases). Germline assignment: CDR1 SSHAT and CDR2 FNYEAQ (reference sequence). This CDR3 comprises 15 residues. CDR3 sequence: CASSLDQGHSYEQYF. The CDR3 DNA reads as TGTGCTAGCAGCTTAGATCAGGGGCACTCCTACGAGCAGTACTTC.

The chain has TRBV9 and TRBJ1-1, with 8 nucleotides matching TRBD1. The CDR3 has 18 amino acids. The ends lost 4 bases at V and 5 bases at J; junction bases unmatched: 19. From germline, CDR1 is SGDLS and CDR2 YYNGEE. The CDR3 region is CASSPPEAGGAYLTEAFF. CDR3 nucleotide sequence: TGTGCCAGCAGCCCTCCCGAAGCAGGGGGCGCGTATCTGACTGAAGCTTTCTTT.

This clone was observed a handful of times. The chain couples TRBV2 to TRBJ2-2, with D maybe TRBD1 (7 bases). The CDR3 has 14 residues. V dropped 4 bases and J dropped 4 bases, with 10 bases sitting between them. Germline CDR1 is SNHLY and CDR2 is FYNNEI. DNA for the CDR3: TGTGCCAGCAGTGTGCAGGGGGGCACCGGGGAGCTGTTTTTT. Its translation: CASSVQGGTGELFF.

This clone was detected only a few times. This chain joins TRBV6-2 or TRBV6-3 and TRBJ1-2, with D possibly TRBD1 on 6 matching bases. This CDR3 region has 15 residues. Germline-derived CDR1 and CDR2 are MNHEY and SVGEGT. V dropped 4 bases and J dropped 4 bases, with 16 bases sitting between them. CDR3 sequence: CASSSADSRSYGYTF. The CDR3 DNA sequence: TGTGCCAGCAGTTCTGCGGACAGCCGTTCCTATGGCTACACCTTC.

This chain uses TRBV6-1 with TRBJ2-6; perhaps TRBD2 as D (6 bases). Trimming cost V 4 bases and J 1 base, with 14 bases left between them. The CDR3 length is 17 residues. Germline-derived CDR1 and CDR2 are MNHNS and SASEGT. CDR3 amino acids: CASSAFLGRSGANVLTF. The CDR3 DNA reads as TGTGCCAGCAGTGCCTTCTTAGGGAGGTCTGGGGCCAACGTCCTGACTTTC.

The CDR3 sequence is CASTWTSGNYNEQFF. CDR3 bases: TGTGCCTCCACCTGGACTAGCGGGAATTACAATGAGCAGTTCTTC. The chain has TRBV30 and TRBJ2-1; 12 nucleotides line up with TRBD2. The CDR3 has 15 residues. The germline CDR1 and CDR2 sequences are GTSNPN and SVGIG (reference sequence). The V segment lost 7 bases and the J segment 4 bases; nucleotides outside the gene matches: 8.